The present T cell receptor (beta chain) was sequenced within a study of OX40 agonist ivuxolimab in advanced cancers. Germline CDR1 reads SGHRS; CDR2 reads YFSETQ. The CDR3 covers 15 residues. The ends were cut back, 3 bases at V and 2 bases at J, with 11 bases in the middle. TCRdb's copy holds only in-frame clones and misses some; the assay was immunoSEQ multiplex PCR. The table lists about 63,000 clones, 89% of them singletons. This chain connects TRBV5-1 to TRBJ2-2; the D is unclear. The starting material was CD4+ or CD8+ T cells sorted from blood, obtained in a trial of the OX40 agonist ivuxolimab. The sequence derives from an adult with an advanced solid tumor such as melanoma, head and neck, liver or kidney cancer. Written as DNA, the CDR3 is TGCGCCAGCAGCTCTAGTGACTCTAACACCGGGGAGCTGTTTTTT. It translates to CASSSSDSNTGELFF.